A single sample gave rise to the 14 T cell receptor beta chains below, sequenced in a study of PD-L1 blockade in urothelial cancer. The table came from immunoSEQ multiplex PCR; TCRdb's copy has only in-frame clones and leaves some out. The repertoire consists of approximately 39,000 clones, with 80% to 90% occurring once and the leading ten covering over 1.5%. Source: PBMCs, taken around atezolizumab (anti-PD-L1) treatment. These receptors were taken from a man between 60 and 75 years old with urothelial cancer.

V is TRBV5-4 and J is TRBJ2-5; 8 bases fit TRBD1. V lost 2 bases and J lost 7; bases outside the gene matches: 13. The CDR3 is 16 residues long. The germline V gene has CDR1 SGHNT and CDR2 YYREEE (reference sequence). The CDR3 nucleotides read TGTGCCAGCAGCTTCCCCCAGGGGGCGCGGGTTGGGACCCAGTACTTC. Translated: CASSFPQGARVGTQYF.

This rearrangement joins TRBV9 to TRBJ2-7; 8 bases fit TRBD2. The CDR3 totals 14 residues. V was pared by 3 bases and J by 5 bases, with 7 bases of the junction left unmatched. From germline, CDR1 is SGDLS and CDR2 YYNGEE. The DNA of the CDR3 is TGTGCCAGCAGCGCTAAGGCGGGGGGAGACGAGCAGTACTTC. Its translation: CASSAKAGGDEQYF.

The chain links TRBV28 to TRBJ1-2; TRBD1 agrees at 8 bases. V shed 9 bases and J 5 bases; nucleotides not matched to a gene: 14. Germline loops: CDR1 MDHEN, CDR2 SYDVKM. The CDR3 length is 15 residues. CDR3 nucleotide sequence: TGTGCCAGTACCTCAGAGGCAGGGGGCCGGTATGGCTACACCTTC. Amino acids: CASTSEAGGRYGYTF.

Concerning this clone: The junction departs from the called germline gene at one end, perhaps through a read error. The CDR3 DNA sequence: TGTGCCAGCAGTATCCGGGGGGAGTTGAACTTC. As protein: CASSIRGELNF. The rearrangement joins TRBV28 to TRBJ2-7; 7 bases map to TRBD2. CDR1 is MDHEN and CDR2 is SYDVKM in the germline V gene. There are 11 residues in the CDR3.

The V and J genes are TRBV5-1 and TRBJ2-5; 10 nucleotides line up with TRBD2. Trimming removed 7 bases from V and 0 bases from J; junction bases left unmatched: 9. CDR1 is SGHRS, CDR2 YFSETQ, per germline. CDR3 size: 16 residues. In nucleotides, the CDR3 is TGCGCCAGCGGAGTCTCCACTAGCGGGAACCAAGAGACCCAGTACTTC. Its protein product is CASGVSTSGNQETQYF.

The chain recombines TRBV20-1 with TRBJ1-1, with D unresolved. Germline lookup yields CDR1 DFQATT and CDR2 SNEGSKA (reference sequence). V shed 6 bases and J shed 6 bases, with 11 bases lying between them. The CDR3 sequence is 11 residues long. The CDR3 sequence is CSALGGSEAFF. For the CDR3, the DNA is TGCAGTGCCCTTGGAGGATCTGAAGCTTTCTTT.

This chain uses TRBV7-3 with TRBJ2-2; TRBD2 might be the D (5 bases). The CDR3 length is 15 residues. From germline, CDR1 is SGHTA and CDR2 FQGTGA. Trimming pared 1 base from V and 0 bases from J, leaving 6 bases between. CDR3 nucleotides: TGTGCCAGCAGCTTAAGGACTGCGAACACCGGGGAGCTGTTTTTT. It specifies CASSLRTANTGELFF.

The gene calls are TRBV5-6 and TRBJ1-1; 8 nucleotides agree with TRBD1. Germline V CDR1 and CDR2: SGHDT, YYEEEE. The CDR3 covers 13 residues. With 4 bases clipped from V and 6 bases from J, the junction kept 5 bases outside the gene matches. CDR3 region: CASSRGDRSEAFF. The CDR3 nucleotides read TGTGCCAGCAGCCGAGGGGACAGGTCTGAAGCTTTCTTT.

The sample holds one count of this clone. The V gene is TRBV11-2, the J gene TRBJ2-5, with 11 nucleotides matching TRBD2. V was pared by 1 base and J by 4 bases, with 11 bases of the junction left unmatched. Germline values: CDR1 SGHAT, CDR2 FQNNGV. The CDR3 covers 18 residues. In DNA, the CDR3 is TGTGCCAGCAGCTTAGGCGTGGGTAGCGGGGGGGCGGGAGAGACCCAGTACTTC. Amino acids: CASSLGVGSGGAGETQYF.

This chain uses TRBV6-5 with TRBJ2-7, with TRBD1 identical over 7 bases. Losses at the gene ends were 6 bases for V and 6 bases for J; bases not matched to a gene: 8. This CDR3 has 13 residues. Germline CDR1 and CDR2: MNHEY and SVGAGI. CDR3 loop: CASSRQGKGEQYF. Written as DNA, the CDR3 is TGTGCCAGCAGCCGACAGGGAAAGGGCGAGCAGTACTTC.

The count of this clone is one. The chain couples TRBV2 to TRBJ1-2; D is perhaps TRBD1 (6 bases). The CDR3 extends over 14 amino acids. V lost 8 bases and J 4 bases, leaving 17 bases between the germline ends. Germline CDR1 is SNHLY and CDR2 is FYNNEI. CDR3 amino acids: CASAGTTTSYGYTF. The CDR3 DNA sequence: TGTGCCAGCGCCGGGACAACTACATCCTATGGCTACACCTTC.

The chain employs TRBV28 and TRBJ1-5, with 10 bases fitting TRBD1. The J segment lost 9 bases and the V segment lost 11 bases, leaving 4 bases of the junction unmatched. The CDR3 has 11 residues. Germline CDR1 MDHEN, CDR2 SYDVKM. CDR3: CAGQGVGPQHF. CDR3 coding DNA: TGTGCCGGACAGGGGGTCGGGCCCCAGCATTTT.

The chain combines TRBV9 with TRBJ2-5; D perhaps matches TRBD1 (5 bases). V lost 0 bases and J 5 bases, leaving 14 bases between the germline ends. Germline CDR1 SGDLS, CDR2 YYNGEE. This CDR3 is built from 15 residues. The CDR3 loop is CASSVGNGAWETQYF. The CDR3 DNA sequence: TGTGCCAGCAGCGTAGGGAATGGGGCGTGGGAGACCCAGTACTTC.

V and J are TRBV4-3 and TRBJ1-1, with TRBD1 matching 8 bases. CDR1 LGHNA and CDR2 YSLEER come from the germline V gene. V lost 1 base, J lost 3 bases, and 1 base stayed unmatched. This CDR3 region has 14 residues. CDR3 in DNA: TGCGCCAGCAGCCAAGGACAGGGGTACACTGAAGCTTTCTTT. This encodes CASSQGQGYTEAFF.